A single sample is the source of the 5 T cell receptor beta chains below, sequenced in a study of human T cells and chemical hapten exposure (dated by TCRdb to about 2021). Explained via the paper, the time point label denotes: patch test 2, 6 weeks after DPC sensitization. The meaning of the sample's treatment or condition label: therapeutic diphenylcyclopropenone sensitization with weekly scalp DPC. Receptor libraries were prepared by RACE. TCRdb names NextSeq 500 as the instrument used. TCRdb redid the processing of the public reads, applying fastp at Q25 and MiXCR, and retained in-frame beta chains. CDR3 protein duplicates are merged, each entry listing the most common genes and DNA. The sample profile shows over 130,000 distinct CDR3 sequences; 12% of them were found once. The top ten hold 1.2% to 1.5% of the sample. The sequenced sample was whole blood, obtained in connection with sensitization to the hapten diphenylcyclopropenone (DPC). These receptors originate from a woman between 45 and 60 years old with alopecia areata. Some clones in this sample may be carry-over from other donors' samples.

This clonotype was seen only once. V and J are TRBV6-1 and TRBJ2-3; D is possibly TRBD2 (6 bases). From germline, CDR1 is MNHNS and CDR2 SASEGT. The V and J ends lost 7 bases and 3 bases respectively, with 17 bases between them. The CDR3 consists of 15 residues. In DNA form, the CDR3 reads TGTGCCAGCACACGGGTCGGGGGTTCAACAGATACGCAGTATTTT. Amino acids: CASTRVGGSTDTQYF.

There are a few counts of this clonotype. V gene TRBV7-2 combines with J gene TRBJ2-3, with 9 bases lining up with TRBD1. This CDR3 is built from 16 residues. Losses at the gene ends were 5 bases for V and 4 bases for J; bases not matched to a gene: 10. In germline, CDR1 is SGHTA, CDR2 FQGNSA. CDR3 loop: CASSPSWDRAADTQYF. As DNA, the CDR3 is TGTGCCAGCAGCCCATCATGGGACAGGGCGGCAGATACGCAGTATTTT.

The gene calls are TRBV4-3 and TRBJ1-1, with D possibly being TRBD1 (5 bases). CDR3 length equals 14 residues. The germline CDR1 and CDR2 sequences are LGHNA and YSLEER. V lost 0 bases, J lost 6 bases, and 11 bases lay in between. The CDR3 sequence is CASSQDRQGPEAFF. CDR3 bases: TGCGCCAGCAGCCAAGATAGGCAGGGCCCTGAAGCTTTCTTT.

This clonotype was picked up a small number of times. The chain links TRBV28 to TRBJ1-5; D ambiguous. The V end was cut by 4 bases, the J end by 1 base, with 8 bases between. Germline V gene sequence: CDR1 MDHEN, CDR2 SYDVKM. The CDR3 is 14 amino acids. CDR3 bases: TGTGCCAGCAGTTACGGTCCGAGCAATCAGCCCCAGCATTTT. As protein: CASSYGPSNQPQHF. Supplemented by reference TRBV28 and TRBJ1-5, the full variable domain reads DVKVTQSSRYLVKRTGEKVFLECVQDMDHENMFWYRQDPGLGLRLIYFSYDVKMKEKGDIPEGYSVSREKKERFSLILESASTNQTSMYLCASSYGPSNQPQHFGDGTRLSIL.

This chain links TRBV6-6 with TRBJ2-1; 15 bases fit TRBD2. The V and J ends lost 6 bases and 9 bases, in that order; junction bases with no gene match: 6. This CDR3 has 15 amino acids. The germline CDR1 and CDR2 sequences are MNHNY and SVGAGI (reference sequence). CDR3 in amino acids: CASSLGLAGGAEQFF. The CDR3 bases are TGTGCCAGCAGCTTGGGACTAGCGGGAGGAGCTGAGCAGTTCTTC.